Following are 21 T cell receptor beta chains from one sample sequenced in a study of blood T cell repertoires in COVID-19. Some clones are missing from TCRdb's copy, which holds only in-frame ones; the method was immunoSEQ multiplex PCR. The sample shows about 250,000 clones, roughly 83% of them seen only once. The sequencing input was peripheral blood. The receptors here all came from an elderly man with acute or convalescent COVID-19.

The chain recombines TRBV7-8 with TRBJ2-2; maybe TRBD2 (6 bases). CDR3 length: 12 residues. The V end was cut by 11 bases, the J end by 6 bases, with 13 bases between. The germline V gene has CDR1 SGHVS and CDR2 FQNEAQ. CDR3 sequence (DNA): TGTGCCTTCCCTCGCGGGGCCGGGGAGCTGTTTTTT. Its translation is CAFPRGAGELFF.

V is TRBV19 and J is TRBJ1-5, with a weak D call TRBD1 (5 bases). This CDR3 is built from 14 residues. CDR1 and CDR2 (germline): LNHDA, SQIVND (reference sequence). V lost 2 bases and J lost 7, with 12 bases in between. CDR3 nucleotides: TGTGCCAGTAGTATAAGGTCAGGGAACCAGCCCCAGCATTTT. It codes for CASSIRSGNQPQHF.

The genes are TRBV9 and TRBJ2-3; weak D call: TRBD1 (6 bases). Per germline, CDR1 SGDLS and CDR2 YYNGEE. The length of the CDR3 is 15 residues. V was shortened by 4 bases and J by 3 bases, with 15 bases between the two germline ends. The CDR3 region has the DNA TGTGCCAGCAGCCCAGGGGTAGGCGGAACAGATACGCAGTATTTT. Translating gives CASSPGVGGTDTQYF.

The chain is built from TRBV7-9 and TRBJ2-3; 7 bases map to TRBD2. Germline lookup yields CDR1 SEHNR and CDR2 FQNEAQ (reference sequence). With V trimmed by 3 bases and J by 2 bases, 2 bases remained unmatched. The CDR3 consists of 14 residues. DNA for the CDR3: TGTGCCAGCAGCTTCGGGGGGACCACAGATACGCAGTATTTT. Translating gives CASSFGGTTDTQYF.

V usage is TRBV19 and J usage is TRBJ1-4; tentatively, D is TRBD1 (5 bases). Germline loops: CDR1 LNHDA, CDR2 SQIVND (reference sequence). Trimming took 5 bases from V and 2 from J, leaving 12 bases between them. This CDR3 region has 15 residues. The CDR3 reads CASSPSQGTNEKLFF. The CDR3 nucleotides read TGTGCCAGTAGTCCGTCCCAGGGCACTAATGAAAAACTGTTTTTT. The full variable domain, rest sourced from reference TRBV19 and TRBJ1-4, is DGGITQSPKYLFRKEGQNVTLSCEQNLNHDAMYWYRQDPGQGLRLIYYSQIVNDFQKGDIAEGYSVSREKKESFPLTVTSAQKNPTAFYLCASSPSQGTNEKLFFGSGTQLSVL.

J is TRBJ1-6 and V is TRBV7-8; D gene ambiguous. CDR3 length: 15 residues. Germline V lookup: CDR1 SGHVS, CDR2 FQNEAQ. V was trimmed by 5 bases and J by 12 bases, leaving 20 bases between them. This CDR3 reads CASSPSDGFEGPLHF. CDR3 DNA: TGTGCCAGCAGCCCCTCGGACGGGTTCGAGGGACCCCTCCACTTT. Full variable domain (missing parts from reference TRBV7-8 and TRBJ1-6): GAGVSQSPRYKVAKRGQDVALRCDPISGHVSLFWYQQALGQGPEFLTYFQNEAQLDKSGLPSDRFFAERPEGSVSTLKIQRTQQEDSAVYLCASSPSDGFEGPLHFGNGTRLTVT.

The V and J genes are TRBV7-2 and TRBJ2-7; tentative D call: TRBD2 (6 bases). V was cut by 1 base and J by 3 bases, with 16 bases left in between. In germline, CDR1 is SGHTA, CDR2 FQGNSA. This CDR3 has 16 residues. The chain's CDR3 is CASSLGVGRGSYEQYF. CDR3 nucleotide sequence: TGTGCCAGCAGCTTAGGGGTAGGGCGGGGAAGCTACGAGCAGTACTTC.

The chain recombines TRBV5-1 with TRBJ2-7; 7 nucleotides agree with TRBD1. Germline loops: CDR1 SGHRS, CDR2 YFSETQ. The CDR3 contains 15 residues. With 0 bases clipped from V and 5 bases from J, the junction kept 8 bases outside the gene matches. CDR3 sequence: CASSLAATGIHEQYF. DNA for the CDR3: TGCGCCAGCAGCTTGGCTGCGACAGGGATTCACGAGCAGTACTTC. Supplemented by reference TRBV5-1 and TRBJ2-7, the full variable domain reads KAGVTQTPRYLIKTRGQQVTLSCSPISGHRSVSWYQQTPGQGLQFLFEYFSETQRNKGNFPGRFSGRQFSNSRSEMNVSTLELGDSALYLCASSLAATGIHEQYFGPGTRLTVT.

The V gene is TRBV24-1, the J gene TRBJ1-3; D is ambiguous. With 2 bases removed from V and 10 bases from J, the gap between germline ends came to 17 bases. The germline V gene has CDR1 KGHDR and CDR2 SFDVKD. CDR3 length equals 15 residues. The CDR3 DNA reads TGTGCCACCAGTGATTCCTGGCCCTCTCCCGGGACCATATATTTT. This encodes CATSDSWPSPGTIYF.

The rearrangement links TRBV7-2 to TRBJ1-2; D gene unclear. Germline CDR1 SGHTA, CDR2 FQGNSA. V lost 1 base and J 8 bases, leaving 11 bases between the germline ends. The CDR3 has 13 amino acids. CDR3 amino acids: CASSLERGSGYTF. The CDR3, as DNA: TGTGCCAGCAGCTTAGAACGGGGATCGGGCTACACCTTC.

The chain joins TRBV7-2 to TRBJ1-1; TRBD1 is a possible D gene (5 bases). Trimming took off 1 base at V and 0 bases at J, with 9 bases between the two ends. This CDR3 contains 15 residues. Germline V CDR1 and CDR2: SGHTA, FQGNSA. CDR3 residues: CASSLVARVNTEAFF. The CDR3 DNA reads as TGTGCCAGCAGCTTAGTTGCCAGGGTGAACACTGAAGCTTTCTTT.

The chain combines TRBV19 with TRBJ1-6, with D unresolved. The CDR3 covers 15 residues. V lost 6 bases and J 5 bases, leaving 14 bases between the germline ends. Per germline, CDR1 LNHDA and CDR2 SQIVND (reference sequence). The CDR3 is CASSTGSFHNSPLHF. The CDR3 region has the DNA TGTGCCAGTAGCACGGGGAGTTTCCATAATTCACCCCTCCACTTT.

The V and J genes are TRBV30 and TRBJ1-1, with D unclear. V was trimmed by 0 bases and J by 4 bases, leaving 12 bases between them. The CDR3 is made up of 14 amino acids. In germline, CDR1 is GTSNPN, CDR2 SVGIG (reference sequence). Here the CDR3 reads CAWSVVLRFTEAFF. Here the CDR3 DNA reads TGTGCCTGGAGTGTAGTTTTGCGGTTCACTGAAGCTTTCTTT.

The CDR3 DNA reads as TGTGCCAGCAGCCCCGGGCAGGGAGGCAGCAATCAGCCCCAGCATTTT. This sequence encodes CASSPGQGGSNQPQHF. V and J are TRBV7-6 and TRBJ1-5; D is perhaps TRBD1 (5 bases). CDR3 length: 16 residues. The V end was cut by 5 bases, the J end by 1 base, with 15 bases between. From germline, CDR1 is SGHVS and CDR2 FNYEAQ.

The genes are TRBV2 and TRBJ2-2; unclear D gene. The CDR3 sequence is 13 residues long. The V and J ends lost 6 bases and 5 bases respectively, with 10 bases between them. Germline values: CDR1 SNHLY, CDR2 FYNNEI. CDR3 nucleotide sequence: TGTGCCAGCAGGGCAGAACAGACCGGGGAGCTGTTTTTT. It codes for CASRAEQTGELFF.

The chain links TRBV30 to TRBJ2-7, with 8 bases that match TRBD1. The CDR3 loop spans 13 amino acids. Per the germline V gene, CDR1 is GTSNPN and CDR2 is SVGIG (reference sequence). Losses at the gene ends were 4 bases for V and 3 bases for J; bases not matched to a gene: 5. CDR3 residues: CAWNSRGLYEQYF. CDR3 coding DNA: TGTGCCTGGAATAGCAGGGGGCTCTACGAGCAGTACTTC.

This clone was recorded once. In DNA, the CDR3 is TGTGCCAGCAGTTCGCCTAGCGGACCTTACAATGAGCAGTTCTTC. It translates to CASSSPSGPYNEQFF. The J gene is TRBJ2-1, the V gene TRBV6-5, with TRBD2 matching 7 bases. The CDR3 runs to 15 residues. Germline V gives CDR1 MNHEY, CDR2 SVGAGI. The V segment lost 4 bases and the J segment 4 bases; nucleotides outside the gene matches: 7.

This clone has a handful of counts. J is TRBJ1-1 and V is TRBV15, with D possibly being TRBD1 (5 bases). The CDR3 sequence is 12 residues long. Trimming cost V 3 bases and J 3 bases, with 5 bases left between them. Germline-derived CDR1 and CDR2 are LNHNV and YYDKDF (reference sequence). The CDR3 nucleotides are TGTGCCACCAGCAGGGGGCACACTGAAGCTTTCTTT. Translation gives CATSRGHTEAFF.

This CDR3 reads CASSLGQGKPTNEKLFF. CDR3 bases: TGTGCCAGCAGCCTTGGACAGGGAAAACCCACTAATGAAAAACTGTTTTTT. This chain links TRBV5-4 with TRBJ1-4; TRBD1 matches at 8 bases. The CDR3 totals 17 residues. Trimming cost V 4 bases and J 2 bases; bases outside gene matches: 10. Germline CDR1 reads SGHNT; CDR2 reads YYREEE (reference sequence). Based on the CDR3 plus reference TRBV5-4 and TRBJ1-4, the full variable domain is ETGVTQSPTHLIKTRGQQVTLRCSSQSGHNTVSWYQQALGQGPQFIFQYYREEENGRGNFPPRFSGLQFPNYSSELNVNALELDDSALYLCASSLGQGKPTNEKLFFGSGTQLSVL.

This clone was observed a handful of times. V is TRBV11-2 and J is TRBJ1-1; 7 positions agree with TRBD1. After removal of 4 bases from V and 7 bases from J, the junction contained 12 bases not matched to a gene. The CDR3 is 15 residues long. Per germline, CDR1 SGHAT and CDR2 FQNNGV. The chain's CDR3 is CASSYTAGGSNEAFF. CDR3 DNA sequence: TGTGCCAGCAGCTACACTGCAGGGGGAAGCAATGAAGCTTTCTTT.

The rearrangement uses TRBV24-1 and TRBJ2-1, with 7 bases matching TRBD1. CDR3 length: 17 residues. Looked up from germline, CDR1 is KGHDR and CDR2 is SFDVKD. With V trimmed by 5 bases and J by 4 bases, 13 bases remained unmatched. The CDR3 sequence: CATSGGRETGRYNEQFF. In DNA form, the CDR3 reads TGTGCCACCAGTGGGGGGAGAGAGACAGGGAGATACAATGAGCAGTTCTTC.